The TCR beta chain described here comes from a study of cytomegalovirus exposure and HLA in healthy donors. Measured with immunoSEQ multiplex PCR; TCRdb has only the in-frame clones, and not every one. The sample carries 120,000 or so clones, over 85% recorded once. The sample comprised PBMCs. The receptor was derived from a woman aged 18-29 years in good health and CMV-seronegative.

The CDR3, as DNA: TGTGCCAGCAGTTCAGGTACAGCTTCAAACACCATATATTTT. Its protein product is CASSSGTASNTIYF. The J gene is TRBJ1-3, the V gene TRBV28; D unresolved. The CDR3 covers 14 residues. The germline V gene encodes CDR1 MDHEN and CDR2 SYDVKM. V lost 4 bases to trimming and J lost 6 bases, with 13 bases between them.